The 10 T cell receptor beta chains listed next were all sequenced from one sample in a study of blood T cell repertoires in COVID-19. Some clones are missing from TCRdb's copy, which holds only in-frame ones; the method was immunoSEQ multiplex PCR. The table records 90,000 to 150,000 clones, approximately 79% of them present only once. The sequenced material came from peripheral blood. Every receptor here comes from a man aged 45-65 years with acute or convalescent COVID-19.

The CDR3 is CASSYTSVHEQFF. The CDR3 DNA sequence: TGTGCCAGCAGCTACACTAGCGTCCATGAGCAGTTCTTC. This chain connects TRBV7-8 to TRBJ2-1; 7 nucleotides agree with TRBD2. Germline assignment: CDR1 SGHVS and CDR2 FQNEAQ. V was pared by 4 bases and J by 8 bases, with 5 bases of the junction left unmatched. The CDR3 contains 13 residues.

The chain employs TRBV12-3 or TRBV12-4 and TRBJ2-1; 7 nucleotides align to TRBD1. The CDR3 sequence is 11 residues long. V dropped 6 bases and J dropped 7; count of bases not matched to a gene: 0. CDR3 sequence (DNA): TGTGCCAGCAGCAGGGGGAATGAGCAGTTCTTC. Its protein is CASSRGNEQFF.

Only a few counts were recorded for this clone. This rearrangement joins TRBV6-5 to TRBJ1-5; 7 bases are shared with TRBD1. The CDR3 sequence is 14 residues long. Germline V lookup: CDR1 MNHEY, CDR2 SVGAGI. The V and J ends lost 6 bases and 3 bases, in that order; junction bases with no gene match: 5. In nucleotides, the CDR3 is TGTGCCAGCAGAACGGGACAGCTCAATCAGCCCCAGCATTTT. It yields the protein CASRTGQLNQPQHF.

This clone came up once. This chain joins TRBV4-1 and TRBJ2-1; 7 bases fit TRBD2. CDR1 is MGHRA and CDR2 is YSYEKL in the germline V gene. CDR3 length equals 16 residues. The trim removed 3 bases at V and 2 bases at J, leaving 7 bases unmatched. The CDR3 protein is CASSHDASGTYNEQFF. For the CDR3, the DNA is TGCGCCAGCAGCCATGACGCTAGCGGCACCTACAATGAGCAGTTCTTC.

The rearrangement joins TRBV15 to TRBJ1-5, with TRBD1 matching over 7 bases. The CDR3 runs to 15 residues. Per the germline V gene, CDR1 is LNHNV and CDR2 is YYDKDF (reference sequence). V gave up 5 bases and J gave up 5 bases; unmatched junction bases: 9. In DNA, the CDR3 is TGTGCCACCAGCGGAGGAGGCAGGGGGGATCAGCCCCAGCATTTT. Residues: CATSGGGRGDQPQHF.

The gene calls are TRBV5-6 and TRBJ2-1, with 7 bases that match TRBD1. CDR3 length: 14 residues. V lost 1 base and J lost 4; bases outside the gene matches: 2. Germline V gene sequence: CDR1 SGHDT, CDR2 YYEEEE. CDR3 DNA: TGTGCCAGCAGCTTGAGGGGGCTATACAATGAGCAGTTCTTC. Its translation is CASSLRGLYNEQFF.

The chain has TRBV19 and TRBJ1-1, with D perhaps TRBD1 (5 bases). The length of the CDR3 is 15 residues. The germline CDR1 and CDR2 sequences are LNHDA and SQIVND (reference sequence). Trimming stripped 1 base from V and 5 bases from J, with 14 bases between. Here the CDR3 reads CASSIVAGGGTEAFF. The CDR3 nucleotides read TGTGCCAGTAGTATAGTAGCCGGGGGAGGAACTGAAGCTTTCTTT.

The rearrangement joins TRBV7-3 to TRBJ2-1, with D perhaps matching TRBD2 (7 bases). Germline CDR1 is SGHTA and CDR2 is FQGTGA. V was clipped by 3 bases and J by 4 bases, with 13 bases between them. This CDR3 has 15 residues. For the CDR3, the DNA is TGTGCCAGCAGCTTGACGGGGGGCCTATACAATGAGCAGTTCTTC. This codes for CASSLTGGLYNEQFF.

The genes are TRBV3-1 (or the pseudogene TRBV3-2) and TRBJ2-3; D remains unclear. V was shortened by 4 bases and J by 0 bases, with 8 bases between the two germline ends. This CDR3 contains 14 residues. The germline V gene has CDR1 LGHDT and CDR2 YNNKEL (reference sequence). The CDR3: CASSPLGSTDTQYF. The CDR3, as DNA: TGTGCCAGCAGCCCTCTTGGCAGCACAGATACGCAGTATTTT.

The V call is TRBV9, the J call TRBJ2-1, with TRBD2 matching over 7 bases. Germline-derived CDR1 and CDR2 are SGDLS and YYNGEE. The CDR3 is 16 residues long. With V trimmed by 2 bases and J by 2 bases, 7 bases remained unmatched. This chain's CDR3 is CASSVEGAGTYNEQFF. Here the CDR3 DNA reads TGTGCCAGCAGCGTTGAGGGAGCGGGGACCTACAATGAGCAGTTCTTC.